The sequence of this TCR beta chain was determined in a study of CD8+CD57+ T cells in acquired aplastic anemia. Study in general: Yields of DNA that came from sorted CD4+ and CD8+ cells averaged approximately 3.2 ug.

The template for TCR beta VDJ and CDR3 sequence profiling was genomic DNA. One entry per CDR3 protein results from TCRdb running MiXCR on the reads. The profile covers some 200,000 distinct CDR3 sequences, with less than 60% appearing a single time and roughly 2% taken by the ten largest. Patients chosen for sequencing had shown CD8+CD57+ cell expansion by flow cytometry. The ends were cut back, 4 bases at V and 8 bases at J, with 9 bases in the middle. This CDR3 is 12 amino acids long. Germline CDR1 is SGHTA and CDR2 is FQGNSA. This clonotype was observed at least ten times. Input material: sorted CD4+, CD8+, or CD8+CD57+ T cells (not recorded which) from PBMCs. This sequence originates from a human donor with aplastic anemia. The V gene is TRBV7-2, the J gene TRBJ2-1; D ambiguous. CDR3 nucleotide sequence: TGTGCCAGCAGCTCCTCTACGGATGAGCAGTTCTTC. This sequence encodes CASSSSTDEQFF.